These 17 T cell receptor beta chains originate from one sample sequenced in a study of patients and donors after allogeneic stem cell transplantation. TCRdb re-called the RT-PCR reads with MiXCR, one entry per CDR3 protein. The sample contains some 880,000 distinct CDR3 sequences, roughly 18% of which appear only once. The sample comprised blood, either unsorted or a sorted T cell fraction (not recorded which). These receptors came from a human donor who was either an allogeneic HSCT recipient or a stem cell or donor lymphocyte infusion donor (not recorded which). It is not recorded whose cells these are; they may come from a transplant donor.

The chain is built from TRBV24-1 and TRBJ2-1, with TRBD2 identical over 14 bases. Germline CDR1 KGHDR, CDR2 SFDVKD. Unmatched junction bases numbered 9, after V lost 4 bases and J lost 2 bases. CDR3 length equals 19 residues. CDR3 nucleotide sequence: TGTGCCACCAGTGAGAGTCGACTAGCGGGAGGGCCCACCTACAATGAGCAGTTCTTC. It is translated as CATSESRLAGGPTYNEQFF.

This CDR3 reads CASKQRDPGANVLTF. The CDR3 DNA follows: TGTGCCAGCAAGCAAAGGGATCCTGGGGCCAACGTCCTGACTTTC. The rearrangement uses TRBV2 and TRBJ2-6; D not certain. The length of the CDR3 is 15 residues. The germline V gene has CDR1 SNHLY and CDR2 FYNNEI. Trimming removed 7 bases from V and 2 bases from J, with 12 bases in between.

This clonotype was seen only a few times. V gene TRBV19 combines with J gene TRBJ1-3, with D possibly being TRBD1 (5 bases). This CDR3 has 15 amino acids. Germline V lookup: CDR1 LNHDA, CDR2 SQIVND (reference sequence). The germline V and J ends were trimmed by 5 bases and 6 bases, with 17 bases remaining between them. Written as DNA, the CDR3 is TGTGCCAGTAGTCCTACAGGAGGCTTTCCAAACACCATATATTTT. Translated, it gives CASSPTGGFPNTIYF.

This clonotype was counted between two and nine times. V and J are TRBV27 and TRBJ2-1; D gene uncertain. CDR3 length: 17 residues. Trimming took 0 bases from V and 2 from J, leaving 14 bases between them. CDR1 and CDR2 from the germline V gene are MNHEY and SMNVEV (reference sequence). The CDR3 nucleotides are TGTGCCAGCAGTTTATCGAATTTTGTACAGACCTACAATGAGCAGTTCTTC. Amino acids: CASSLSNFVQTYNEQFF.

This clonotype was detected a few times. This chain uses TRBV25-1 with TRBJ1-1; D uncertain. This CDR3 comprises 16 residues. V was trimmed by 1 base and J by 5 bases, leaving 17 bases between them. From germline, CDR1 is MGHDK and CDR2 SYGVNS. CDR3 bases: TGTGCCAGCAGTGAATTCTTGACGGGCGGCCGAACTGAAGCTTTCTTT. Its translation: CASSEFLTGGRTEAFF. The full variable domain, with the rest looked up from reference TRBV25-1 and TRBJ1-1, is EADIYQTPRYLVIGTGKKITLECSQTMGHDKMYWYQQDPGMELHLIHYSYGVNSTEKGDLSSESTVSRIRTEHFPLTLESARPSHTSQYLCASSEFLTGGRTEAFFGQGTRLTVV.

This clonotype appeared a few times. The V call is TRBV5-6, the J call TRBJ1-5, with D maybe TRBD1 (5 bases). The CDR3 has 17 amino acids. The germline V gene encodes CDR1 SGHDT and CDR2 YYEEEE. Trimming pared 2 bases from V and 2 bases from J, leaving 17 bases between. CDR3 in DNA: TGTGCCAGCAGCTTCTTTCAGGGAGGGGAGGGCAATCAGCCCCAGCATTTT. Residues: CASSFFQGGEGNQPQHF.

The rearrangement uses TRBV4-3 and TRBJ2-3; maybe TRBD1 (5 bases). Germline lookup yields CDR1 LGHNA and CDR2 YSLEER. The CDR3 is 14 residues long. The germline V and J ends were trimmed by 4 bases and 4 bases, with 12 bases remaining between them. The CDR3 sequence: CASSRQEGADTQYF. The CDR3 region has the DNA TGCGCCAGCAGCCGCCAAGAAGGGGCAGATACGCAGTATTTT.

A few counts support this clonotype. The chain employs TRBV12-5 and TRBJ2-1; D might be TRBD2 (6 bases). Germline lookup yields CDR1 LGHNT and CDR2 FRNRAP. The V end was cut by 2 bases, the J end by 0 bases, with 8 bases between. There are 15 residues in the CDR3. As DNA, the CDR3 is TGTGCTAGTGGTTTGTCCGGGAGCTCCTACAATGAGCAGTTCTTC. This translates into CASGLSGSSYNEQFF.

The CDR3, as DNA: TGTGCCAGTAGTATTACCCCCGGGACCTTAGGCAATCAGCCCCAGCATTTT. It translates to CASSITPGTLGNQPQHF. The chain combines TRBV19 with TRBJ1-5; tentative D call: TRBD1 (5 bases). Deletions cut 3 bases from V and 2 bases from J, with 17 bases between. The V gene's germline CDR1 is LNHDA and CDR2 SQIVND (reference sequence). The CDR3 runs to 17 residues.

This clonotype has a count of ten or more. This chain uses TRBV10-3 with TRBJ2-1; 7 bases align to TRBD1. Per germline, CDR1 ENHRY and CDR2 SYGVKD. CDR3 length equals 15 residues. The ends lost 5 bases at V and 3 bases at J; junction bases unmatched: 7. CDR3 loop: CAISRVGTDYNEQFF. The CDR3 DNA reads as TGTGCCATCAGTCGTGTAGGGACAGACTACAATGAGCAGTTCTTC.

This chain joins TRBV25-1 and TRBJ2-5; 7 bases agree with TRBD1. Per the germline V gene, CDR1 is MGHDK and CDR2 is SYGVNS. The CDR3 is made up of 16 amino acids. The junction had 6 bases not matched to a gene; V was cut back by 1 base and J by 1 base. The CDR3 is CASSEFKGQAQETQYF. The CDR3 bases are TGTGCCAGCAGTGAATTTAAAGGACAGGCCCAAGAGACCCAGTACTTC. Combining the CDR3 with reference TRBV25-1 and TRBJ2-5 gives the whole variable domain EADIYQTPRYLVIGTGKKITLECSQTMGHDKMYWYQQDPGMELHLIHYSYGVNSTEKGDLSSESTVSRIRTEHFPLTLESARPSHTSQYLCASSEFKGQAQETQYFGPGTRLLVL.

This chain uses TRBV6-2 or TRBV6-3 with TRBJ2-1; maybe TRBD2 (6 bases). The germline CDR1 and CDR2 sequences are MNHEY and SVGEGT. Trimming cost V 2 bases and J 12 bases, with 20 bases left between them. The CDR3 sequence is 15 residues long. This CDR3 reads CASSYAGRPGKWQFF. CDR3 sequence (DNA): TGTGCCAGCAGTTACGCGGGACGGCCGGGGAAATGGCAGTTCTTC.

In this sample, this clonotype turned up a few times. This chain connects TRBV27 to TRBJ2-1; D is undetermined. Germline-derived CDR1 and CDR2 are MNHEY and SMNVEV (reference sequence). The CDR3 is 14 amino acids. V gave up 5 bases and J gave up 0 bases, with 8 bases separating them. Here the CDR3 reads CASSGSNSYNEQFF. The CDR3 bases are TGTGCCAGCAGTGGTTCCAACTCCTACAATGAGCAGTTCTTC.

This chain connects TRBV9 to TRBJ1-2, with a tentative D call TRBD1 (6 bases). This CDR3 contains 14 residues. Germline lookup yields CDR1 SGDLS and CDR2 YYNGEE. Trimming removed 5 bases at V and 8 bases at J, with 19 bases between. The DNA of the CDR3 is TGTGCCAGCAGTGCCCTCGTTGGAGGGGGGGGCTACACCTTC. Amino acid sequence: CASSALVGGGGYTF.

This clonotype was seen a handful of times. The chain couples TRBV19 to TRBJ2-7, with a tentative D call TRBD1 (5 bases). Germline CDR1 reads LNHDA; CDR2 reads SQIVND (reference sequence). V shed 4 bases and J shed 2 bases, with 12 bases lying between them. The CDR3 runs 14 residues. The CDR3 region is CASSTRTYPYEQYF. The CDR3 DNA sequence: TGTGCCAGTAGTACCCGGACATACCCCTACGAGCAGTACTTC.

This clonotype was counted a few times. This chain connects TRBV5-1 to TRBJ2-1, with 13 nucleotides matching TRBD2. The CDR3 extends over 17 amino acids. Germline-derived CDR1 and CDR2 are SGHRS and YFSETQ. V was pared by 4 bases and J by 0 bases, with 4 bases of the junction left unmatched. DNA of the CDR3: TGCGCCAGCAGCACTGGACTAGCGGGAGCCTCCTACAATGAGCAGTTCTTC. It encodes CASSTGLAGASYNEQFF.

The V call is TRBV24-1, the J call TRBJ1-2; D is unresolved. The CDR3 loop spans 14 amino acids. Germline V gene data show CDR1 as KGHDR and CDR2 as SFDVKD. The V and J ends lost 4 bases and 2 bases respectively, with 10 bases between them. CDR3 sequence reads: CATSESGGNYGYTF. CDR3 DNA sequence: TGTGCCACCAGTGAGTCCGGTGGGAACTATGGCTACACCTTC.